This T cell receptor beta chain was sequenced during a study of cytotoxic CD8 clonotypes in ibrutinib-treated CLL. The study's findings and limits: Whereas clonality rose at ibrutinib response, it declined toward baseline at progression. For progressing versus sustained-remission patients, sampling times were not the same.

The CDR3 is 19 amino acids. V lost 6 bases and J lost 0; bases outside the gene matches: 11. Germline V gives CDR1 MDHEN, CDR2 SYDVKM. On this clone itself: The target antigen is unknown.

The method was immunoSEQ multiplex PCR; TCRdb's version includes in-frame clones alone and lacks a portion of them. The sample has over 150,000 clones, 81% seen once. The receptor was isolated from a human donor with chronic lymphocytic leukemia. The chain is built from TRBV28 and TRBJ2-2, with 12 positions matching TRBD1. Sequenced here: PBMCs, sampled after 12 months of ibrutinib treatment. Here the CDR3 DNA reads TGTGCCAGCAGCCGATACGAGGGGACAGGGGGCCCGAACACCGGGGAGCTGTTTTTT. This gives the protein CASSRYEGTGGPNTGELFF.